The T cell receptor (beta chain) described here comes from a study of cytotoxic CD8 clonotypes in ibrutinib-treated CLL. The assay was immunoSEQ multiplex PCR, and TCRdb's table has in-frame clones only and misses some. The sample records thousands of clones, about 59% being singletons. Specimen: PBMCs, collected before ibrutinib treatment. The sequence was obtained from a human donor with chronic lymphocytic leukemia.

CDR3 amino acids: CASSRGQGVLNTEAFF. CDR3 sequence (DNA): TGTGCCAGTAGTCGGGGACAGGGAGTATTGAACACTGAAGCTTTCTTT. The V call is TRBV19, the J call TRBJ1-1; the match to TRBD1 covers 9 bases. This CDR3 has 16 residues. Germline V gives CDR1 LNHDA, CDR2 SQIVND (reference sequence). Trimming cost V 5 bases and J 0 bases; bases outside gene matches: 7.